This T cell receptor beta chain appears in the sequencing data of a study of beta chain features in type 1 diabetes. Overall study findings and caveats: Compared with healthy donors, patients appeared to share more similar naive, central memory and regulatory TCRB repertoires. A moderate, significant TCRB CDR3 shortening appeared in type 1 diabetes across four CD4+ subsets.

This clone has only a few counts. Its antigen remains unknown. Via the markers CD45RO/CCR7/CD25/CD127/CD95/CD27, stem cell-like memory, regulatory, central memory and naive CD4+ cells were sorted. This CDR3 spans 12 amino acids. V shed 3 bases and J 10 bases; nucleotides not matched to a gene: 4. Germline V gene sequence: CDR1 KGHSH, CDR2 LQKENI. Expressed TCRB transcripts were sequenced because the entire RNA isolate underwent reverse transcription. Assay used: immunoSEQ multiplex PCR; TCRdb lists only in-frame clones, some missing. The sample has under 130,000 clones, about 26% seen once. The receptor was derived from a woman aged 18 to 35 with type 1 diabetes. The chain uses TRBV18 and TRBJ1-2, with TRBD1 matching 8 bases. Source material: central memory CD4+ T cells from blood. CDR3 amino acids: CASSPGDRFYTF. CDR3 nucleotides: TGTGCCAGCTCACCCGGGGACAGGTTCTACACCTTC.